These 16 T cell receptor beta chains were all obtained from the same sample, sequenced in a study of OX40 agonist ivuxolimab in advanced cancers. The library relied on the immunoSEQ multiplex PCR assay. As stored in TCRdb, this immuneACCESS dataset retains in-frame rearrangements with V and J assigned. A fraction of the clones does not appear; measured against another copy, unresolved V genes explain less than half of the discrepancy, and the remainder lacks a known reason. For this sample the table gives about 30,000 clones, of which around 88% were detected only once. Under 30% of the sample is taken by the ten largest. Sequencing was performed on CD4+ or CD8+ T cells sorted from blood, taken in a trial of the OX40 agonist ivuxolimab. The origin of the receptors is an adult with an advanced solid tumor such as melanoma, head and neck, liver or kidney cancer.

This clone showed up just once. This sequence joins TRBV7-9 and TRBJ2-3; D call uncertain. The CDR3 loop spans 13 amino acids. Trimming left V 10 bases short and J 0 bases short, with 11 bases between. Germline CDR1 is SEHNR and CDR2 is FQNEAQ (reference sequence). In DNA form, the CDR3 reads TGTGCCACAGGCTTGGGCAGCACAGATACGCAGTATTTT. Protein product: CATGLGSTDTQYF. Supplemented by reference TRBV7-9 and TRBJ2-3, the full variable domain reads DTGVSQNPRHKITKRGQNVTFRCDPISEHNRLYWYRQTLGQGPEFLTYFQNEAQLEKSRLLSDRFSAERPKGSFSTLEIQRTEQGDSAMYLCATGLGSTDTQYFGPGTRLTVL.

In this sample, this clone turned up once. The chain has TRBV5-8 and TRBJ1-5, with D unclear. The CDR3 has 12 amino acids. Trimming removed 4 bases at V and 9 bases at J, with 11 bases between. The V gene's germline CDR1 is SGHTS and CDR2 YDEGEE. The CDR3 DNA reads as TGTGCCAGCAGCCATGAGGATCTGCCCCAGCATTTT. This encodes CASSHEDLPQHF.

This chain's CDR3 is CASSLVRASTDTQYF. The CDR3 DNA is TGTGCCAGCAGTTTGGTCAGAGCTAGCACAGATACGCAGTATTTT. The V gene is TRBV27, the J gene TRBJ2-3, with unresolved D. V gave up 3 bases and J gave up 0 bases, with 10 bases separating them. CDR1 and CDR2 (germline): MNHEY, SMNVEV (reference sequence). CDR3 length equals 15 residues.

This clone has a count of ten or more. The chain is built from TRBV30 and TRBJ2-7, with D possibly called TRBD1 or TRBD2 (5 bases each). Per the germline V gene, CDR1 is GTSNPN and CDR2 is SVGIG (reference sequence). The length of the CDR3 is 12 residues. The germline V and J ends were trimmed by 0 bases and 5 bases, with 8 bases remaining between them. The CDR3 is CAWSVGTDEQYF. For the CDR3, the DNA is TGTGCCTGGAGTGTAGGGACGGACGAGCAGTACTTC.

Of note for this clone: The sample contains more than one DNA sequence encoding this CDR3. CDR3 sequence (DNA): TGTGCCAGCAGCGTCGGAGCGGGAGGAACCTACGAGCAGTACTTC. Its protein is CASSVGAGGTYEQYF. This sequence joins TRBV9 and TRBJ2-7, with 9 bases that match TRBD2. Trimming removed 2 bases from V and 2 bases from J; junction bases left unmatched: 5. CDR1 and CDR2 from the germline V gene are SGDLS and YYNGEE. The CDR3 covers 15 residues.

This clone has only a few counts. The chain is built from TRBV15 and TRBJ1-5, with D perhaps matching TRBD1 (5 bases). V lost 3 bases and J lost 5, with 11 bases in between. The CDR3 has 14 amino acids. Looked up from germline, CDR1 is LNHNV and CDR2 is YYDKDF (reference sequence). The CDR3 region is CATSSGAGYQPQHF. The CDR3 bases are TGTGCCACCAGCAGTGGGGCAGGTTATCAGCCCCAGCATTTT.

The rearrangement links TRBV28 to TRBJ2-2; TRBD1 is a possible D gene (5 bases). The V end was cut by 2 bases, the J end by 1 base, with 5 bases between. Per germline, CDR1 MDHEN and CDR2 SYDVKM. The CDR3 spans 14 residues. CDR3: CASSLTGNTGELFF. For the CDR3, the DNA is TGTGCCAGCAGTTTAACAGGGAACACCGGGGAGCTGTTTTTT.

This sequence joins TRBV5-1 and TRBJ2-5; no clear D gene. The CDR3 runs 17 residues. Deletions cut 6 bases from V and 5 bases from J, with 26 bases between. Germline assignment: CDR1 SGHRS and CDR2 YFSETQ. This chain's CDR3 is CASTRSFVRRTQETQYF. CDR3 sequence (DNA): TGCGCCAGCACCCGTTCTTTTGTTCGACGTACTCAGGAGACCCAGTACTTC. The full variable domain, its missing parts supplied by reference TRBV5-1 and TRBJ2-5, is KAGVTQTPRYLIKTRGQQVTLSCSPISGHRSVSWYQQTPGQGLQFLFEYFSETQRNKGNFPGRFSGRQFSNSRSEMNVSTLELGDSALYLCASTRSFVRRTQETQYFGPGTRLLVL.

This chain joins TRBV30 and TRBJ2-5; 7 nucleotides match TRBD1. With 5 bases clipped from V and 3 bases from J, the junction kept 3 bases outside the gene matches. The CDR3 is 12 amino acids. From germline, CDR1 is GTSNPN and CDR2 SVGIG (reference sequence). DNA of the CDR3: TGTGCCTGGGACAGGGAAAAAGAGACCCAGTACTTC. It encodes CAWDREKETQYF.

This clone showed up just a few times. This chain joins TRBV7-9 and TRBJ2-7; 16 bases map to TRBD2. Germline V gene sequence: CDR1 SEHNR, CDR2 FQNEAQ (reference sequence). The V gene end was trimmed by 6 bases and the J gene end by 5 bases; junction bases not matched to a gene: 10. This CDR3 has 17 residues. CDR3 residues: CASSPGTSGRARHEQYF. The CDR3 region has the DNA TGTGCCAGCAGTCCCGGGACTAGCGGGAGGGCCCGCCACGAGCAGTACTTC.

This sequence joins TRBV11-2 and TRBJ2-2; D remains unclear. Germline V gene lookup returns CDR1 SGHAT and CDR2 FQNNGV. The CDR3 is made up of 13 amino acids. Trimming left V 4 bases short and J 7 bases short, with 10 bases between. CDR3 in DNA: TGTGCCAGCAGCTCCCCTCCACTCGGGGAGCTGTTTTTT. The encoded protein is CASSSPPLGELFF.

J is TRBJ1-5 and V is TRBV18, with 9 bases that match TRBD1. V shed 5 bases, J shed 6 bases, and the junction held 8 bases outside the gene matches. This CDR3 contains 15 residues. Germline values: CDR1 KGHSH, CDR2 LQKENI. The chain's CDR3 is CASSSGQGEIQPQHF. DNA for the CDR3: TGTGCCAGCTCATCGGGACAGGGTGAGATTCAGCCCCAGCATTTT.

DNA of the CDR3: TGTGCCAGTAGTATGTTTAGTCTCAATGAGCAGTTCTTC. Its translation is CASSMFSLNEQFF. The chain is built from TRBV19 and TRBJ2-1; D unclear. V gave up 3 bases and J gave up 6 bases, with 9 bases separating them. This CDR3 is 13 amino acids long. Germline V gene sequence: CDR1 LNHDA, CDR2 SQIVND (reference sequence).

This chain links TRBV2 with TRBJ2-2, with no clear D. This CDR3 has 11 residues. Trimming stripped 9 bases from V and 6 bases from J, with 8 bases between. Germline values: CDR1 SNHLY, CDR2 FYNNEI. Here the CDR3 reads CASVKAGELFF. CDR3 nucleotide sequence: TGTGCCAGTGTGAAGGCCGGGGAGCTGTTTTTT.

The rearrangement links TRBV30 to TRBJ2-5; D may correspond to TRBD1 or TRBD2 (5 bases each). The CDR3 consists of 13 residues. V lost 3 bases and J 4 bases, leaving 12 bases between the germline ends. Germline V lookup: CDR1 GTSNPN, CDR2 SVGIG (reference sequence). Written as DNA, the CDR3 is TGTGCCTGGAGCGGGGACCGAGGAGAGACCCAGTACTTC. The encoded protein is CAWSGDRGETQYF.

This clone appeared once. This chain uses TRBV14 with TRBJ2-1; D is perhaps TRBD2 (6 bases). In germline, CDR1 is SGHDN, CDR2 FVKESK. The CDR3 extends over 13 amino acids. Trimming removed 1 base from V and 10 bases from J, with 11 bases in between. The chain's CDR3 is CASSQGLEREQFF. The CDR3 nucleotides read TGTGCCAGCAGCCAAGGACTAGAAAGGGAGCAGTTCTTC. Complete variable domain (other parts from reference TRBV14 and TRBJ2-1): EAGVTQFPSHSVIEKGQTVTLRCDPISGHDNLYWYRRVMGKEIKFLLHFVKESKQDESGMPNNRFLAERTGGTYSTLKVQPAELEDSGVYFCASSQGLEREQFFGPGTRLTVL.